The 7 T cell receptor beta chains below come from one sample, sequenced in a study of cytomegalovirus exposure and HLA in healthy donors. This PCR relied on a set of 60 Vbeta primers and 13 Jbeta primers. The protocol was immunoSEQ multiplex PCR, while the TCRdb copy is restricted to in-frame clones and leaves out a portion. The sample lists over 100,000 clones; around four fifths were seen once. The sample taken for sequencing was PBMCs. These receptors all stem from a man in his forties in good health and CMV-seronegative.

The V gene is TRBV14, the J gene TRBJ2-3; no firm D call. The germline CDR1 and CDR2 sequences are SGHDN and FVKESK. V shed 2 bases and J shed 4 bases, with 4 bases lying between them. There are 12 residues in the CDR3. The CDR3 nucleotides read TGTGCCAGCAGCCAAACTGCAGATACGCAGTATTTT. As protein: CASSQTADTQYF. Full variable domain (missing parts from reference TRBV14 and TRBJ2-3): EAGVTQFPSHSVIEKGQTVTLRCDPISGHDNLYWYRRVMGKEIKFLLHFVKESKQDESGMPNNRFLAERTGGTYSTLKVQPAELEDSGVYFCASSQTADTQYFGPGTRLTVL.

The chain employs TRBV5-1 and TRBJ1-3; D is unclear. Germline CDR1 and CDR2: SGHRS and YFSETQ. Trimming removed 0 bases from V and 0 bases from J, with 10 bases in between. The CDR3 extends over 16 amino acids. The CDR3 DNA is TGCGCCAGCAGCTTGGGCCCCGGAGGCTCTGGAAACACCATATATTTT. It encodes CASSLGPGGSGNTIYF. Together with reference TRBV5-1 and TRBJ1-3, the CDR3 gives the full variable domain: KAGVTQTPRYLIKTRGQQVTLSCSPISGHRSVSWYQQTPGQGLQFLFEYFSETQRNKGNFPGRFSGRQFSNSRSEMNVSTLELGDSALYLCASSLGPGGSGNTIYFGEGSWLTVV.

The chain combines TRBV7-2 with TRBJ2-4; the match to TRBD2 covers 7 bases. Per the germline V gene, CDR1 is SGHTA and CDR2 is FQGNSA. The ends lost 2 bases at V and 12 bases at J; junction bases unmatched: 10. The CDR3 is 14 residues long. CDR3 sequence (DNA): TGTGCCAGCAGCTTATCGTTCGCTCCGGGGGGTCAGTACTTC. Protein: CASSLSFAPGGQYF.

This clone appeared once. This chain links TRBV7-3 with TRBJ1-1, with 7 nucleotides matching TRBD1. CDR1 is SGHTA, CDR2 FQGTGA, per germline. The CDR3 is 15 residues long. V lost 5 bases and J lost 7; bases outside the gene matches: 13. CDR3 nucleotide sequence: TGTGCCAGCAGCCCGGTGGGGGACAGCGGATATGAAGCTTTCTTT. Translating it yields CASSPVGDSGYEAFF.

The gene calls are TRBV11-2 and TRBJ2-1, with 10 bases that match TRBD2. The CDR3 loop spans 14 amino acids. CDR1 is SGHAT and CDR2 is FQNNGV in the germline V gene. V was pared by 5 bases and J by 5 bases, with 3 bases of the junction left unmatched. The CDR3 DNA sequence: TGTGCCAGCAGCAGAAGCGGGAGGGACAATGAGCAGTTCTTC. This sequence encodes CASSRSGRDNEQFF. Supplemented by reference TRBV11-2 and TRBJ2-1, the full variable domain reads EAGVAQSPRYKIIEKRQSVAFWCNPISGHATLYWYQQILGQGPKLLIQFQNNGVVDDSQLPKDRFSAERLKGVDSTLKIQPAKLEDSAVYLCASSRSGRDNEQFFGPGTRLTVL.

The chain employs TRBV7-9 and TRBJ2-3, with a weak D call TRBD2 (5 bases). This CDR3 has 13 residues. CDR1 is SEHNR, CDR2 FQNEAQ, per germline (reference sequence). The V end lost 5 bases, the J end lost 3 bases, and 9 bases lay between the germline ends. The CDR3 DNA reads as TGTGCCAGCAGCGGGCGGGCGACAGATACGCAGTATTTT. As protein: CASSGRATDTQYF.

This chain joins TRBV7-2 and TRBJ2-1; TRBD1 aligns across 11 bases. The V gene end was trimmed by 5 bases and the J gene end by 8 bases; junction bases not matched to a gene: 8. Germline CDR1 is SGHTA and CDR2 is FQGNSA. The CDR3 has 15 residues. In DNA form, the CDR3 reads TGTGCCAGCAGCCTCCATGGACAGGGGGCAGATGAGCAGTTCTTC. Its protein is CASSLHGQGADEQFF. Filled out from reference TRBV7-2 and TRBJ2-1, the complete variable domain reads GAGVSQSPSNKVTEKGKDVELRCDPISGHTALYWYRQSLGQGLEFLIYFQGNSAPDKSGLPSDRFSAERTGGSVSTLTIQRTQQEDSAVYLCASSLHGQGADEQFFGPGTRLTVL.